This TCR beta chain was found in a study of metastatic and nonmetastatic thyroid tumors (dated by TCRdb to 2018 to 2021). Concerning the study at large: Repertoires from peripheral blood and from tumor or nodule tissue samples of malignant and benign thyroid patients were compared.

V loses 2 bases, J loses 4 bases, and the germline ends lie 3 bases apart. Based on the germline V gene (reference sequence), the CDR1 and CDR2 sequences are GTSNPN and SVGIG. Taken from cysteine to phenylalanine, the CDR3 has 12 residues. Of all the DNA, just the CDR3 is kept, 36 bases in frame from base 1. No treatment had been received by any patient before thyroid surgery. Patient clinical samples collected from about 2012 to 2018 were retrospectively analysed using T-cell receptor beta sequencing. Library preparation was by PCR. The data were produced on an Illumina HiSeq 4000. High-throughput sequencing was used to profile the TCR beta-chain CDR3 region of each patient. The original pipeline was this. The researchers built a classifier to tell apart papillary thyroid cancer patients with distant metastasis, based on CDR3 differences among clinicopathological groups. The Shannon index was used to assess repertoire diversity, and the Morisita-Horn index was used to assess tumor-blood repertoire similarity. Starting from the raw public reads, TCRdb applied fastp trimming at Q25, assembled clones with MiXCR and retained in-frame beta chains. TCRdb assigned the V and J calls; the authors' analysis was not used. In all, the sample holds roughly 20,000 clones, and just over 35% of those were seen once. Approximately 29% of the sample is taken by the ten largest.

Turning to this clone: It lacks a known antigen. Nothing much larger sits one base from this clone, and base qualities are not available.

Study-wide conclusions, independent of this receptor: TCR beta diversity was reported as significantly higher in malignant tumors than in benign nodules, in both blood and tumor samples.

Sequenced input: tumor tissue. The receptor's source is a female donor with papillary thyroid cancer or a benign thyroid nodule (not recorded which). Some clones in this sample may be carry-over from other donors' samples. The receptor chain draws on TRBV30 and TRBJ2-6; no confident D gene assignment can be made. The sequence in DNA is TGTGCCTGGAGTACCGGGGCCAACGTCCTGACTTTC. It encodes CAWSTGANVLTF.